The T cell receptor beta chain described here comes from a study of T cells after yellow fever vaccination (dated by TCRdb to about 2019). The study in broad terms: The SMART-Seq v4 Ultra Low Input RNA kit was used to prepare libraries from fractions with low cell numbers. To follow T-cell clones before and after primary and booster YFV17D yellow fever vaccination, bulk TCR alpha and beta repertoires were sequenced over time. Two healthy male donors, one aged 18 to 30 and one aged 30 to 40 years, made up the cohort. Blood samples were taken at several timepoints before and after primary and secondary immunization, and bulk PBMC replicates and cell subsets were isolated.

Comment on this clonotype: The antigen it recognizes is unknown. Nothing much larger sits one base from this clone, and base qualities are not available.

What the authors observed across the whole study: FACS-sorted repertoires could contain abundant contaminating clonotypes from the bulk population, so computational filtering was required. The secondary T-cell response was weaker than the primary response but faster, peaking on day 5 instead of day 15. Most clones expanded after primary vaccination were re-detected after the booster (almost 98% of CD4 and around 88% of CD8), suggesting broad memory maintenance. Only a couple of donors were included in the study, so the extent to which the findings can be generalized is limited. A small share of clonotypes occurred in both CD4 and CD8 compartments, likely arising from convergent recombination.

TCR cDNA was synthesized by 5'RACE template switching, which introduced a universal primer site and unique molecular identifiers. Priming of cDNA synthesis was performed from both the TCR alpha and TCR beta constant segments. Library amplification used two PCR steps, and the second PCR step added sample barcodes and sequencing adapters. Sequencing of libraries was performed on Illumina HiSeq 2500 (2x100 bp) or NovaSeq (2x150 bp). Turning to the authors' computational methods: Demultiplexing of reads and collapsing into UMI consensus sequences were performed with MIGEC, and V(D)J alignment was carried out with MiXCR. Using edgeR on replicate PBMC samples, clonotypes were called vaccine-responding if FDR was below 0.01 and the log2 fold change was above 5 up to day 15. Each bulk clonotype was labeled CD4 or CD8 based on which sequenced repertoire, CD4 or CD8, contained the clonotype at higher abundance. TCRdb reanalyzed the raw reads on its own, using fastp at Q25 for trimming and MiXCR for clone calling, and kept in-frame beta chains. For every CDR3 protein sequence, its rows merge into one entry that carries the most common genes and DNA. The V and J calls were determined by TCRdb, not by the authors. Here the sample has some 560,000 distinct CDR3 sequences; 15% to 20% occur a single time. Of the sample, around an eighth falls within the top ten clones.

Deletion took 1 base off V and 5 bases off J, with a span of 11 bases between the germline ends. The germline V gene specifies SGHVS as CDR1 and FQNEAQ as CDR2. The CDR3, cysteine through phenylalanine, is 14 amino acids long. Only the CDR3 region is kept as DNA, spanning 42 bases read in frame from base 1. The intended sense of this specimen's treatment or condition label: live attenuated yellow fever vaccine strain. Two biological replicates of bulk PBMCs were collected at each blood-draw timepoint. A standard Ficoll-Paque protocol was used to isolate PBMCs from peripheral blood. RNA was extracted with TriZol from bulk PBMCs, CD4 and CD8 fractions, and dextramer-positive and dextramer-negative fractions.

The specimen comprised PBMCs, sampled 15 days after the yellow fever booster vaccination. The chain employs TRBV7-8 and TRBJ2-5; the D gene remains uncertain. This TCR was sampled from a man aged 30-40 years who received the YFV17D yellow fever vaccine. The nucleotides read TGTGCCAGCAGCTTAGGACCCACCCGGGAGACCCAGTACTTC. Translated, this gives CASSLGPTRETQYF.